This TCR beta chain was retrieved from a study of CD8+ T cells in alopecia areata. Overall study: Oral tofacitinib, 5 to 10 mg twice daily, was given in an open-label trial.

Treatment here: oral pan-JAK inhibitor, 5-10 mg twice daily. Lesional scalp punch biopsies and peripheral blood came from alopecia areata patients. Study-wide findings and caveats: For patients receiving tofacitinib, scalp clonality and expanded CD8+ clones among the top 100 significantly decreased. Since there was just one nonresponder, nobody can yet say how baseline CD8+ expansion ties to response. Patients showed less clear TCR sequence sharing than mice, possibly partly because of HLA diversity.

Trimming took 4 bases from V and 2 from J; bases not matched to a gene: 4. Germline V gene lookup returns CDR1 SGHRS and CDR2 YFSETQ. The CDR3 runs to 14 residues. After isolation, RNA underwent reverse transcription to generate cDNA as the sequencing template. Profiling relied on immunoSEQ multiplex PCR, and the TCRdb table lists in-frame clones only, not all of them. The table includes around 3,500 clones, approximately 74% detected once. With regard to this clone: The antigen remains undetermined.

This material consisted of skin, taken at week 24, from a patient treated with tofacitinib. The TCR comes from a human donor with alopecia areata. This sequence joins TRBV5-1 and TRBJ1-1, with 8 bases lining up with TRBD1. CDR3 sequence (DNA): TGCGCCAGCAGCCAGGGGACAGGAAACACTGAAGCTTTCTTT. Its translation is CASSQGTGNTEAFF. Drawing the rest from reference TRBV5-1 and TRBJ1-1, the complete variable domain is KAGVTQTPRYLIKTRGQQVTLSCSPISGHRSVSWYQQTPGQGLQFLFEYFSETQRNKGNFPGRFSGRQFSNSRSEMNVSTLELGDSALYLCASSQGTGNTEAFFGQGTRLTVV.